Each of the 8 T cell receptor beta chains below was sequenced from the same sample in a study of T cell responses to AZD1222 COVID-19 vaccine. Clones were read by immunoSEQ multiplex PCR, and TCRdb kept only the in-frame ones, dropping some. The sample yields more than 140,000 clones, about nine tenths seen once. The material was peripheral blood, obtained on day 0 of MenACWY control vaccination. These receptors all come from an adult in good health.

The CDR3 DNA reads TGTGCCAGCAGCTTCCGCCCGGGATCCTATGGCTACACCTTC. Protein product: CASSFRPGSYGYTF. The chain couples TRBV11-3 to TRBJ1-2, with D hard to call. This CDR3 is built from 14 residues. Germline loops: CDR1 SGHNT, CDR2 YENEEA. Trimming cost V 3 bases and J 4 bases, with 12 bases left between them.

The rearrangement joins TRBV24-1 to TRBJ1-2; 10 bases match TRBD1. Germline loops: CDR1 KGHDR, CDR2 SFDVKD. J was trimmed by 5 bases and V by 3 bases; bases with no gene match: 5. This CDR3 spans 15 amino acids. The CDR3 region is CATSDTRTGGYGYTF. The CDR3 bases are TGTGCCACCAGTGATACCCGGACAGGGGGGTATGGCTACACCTTC.

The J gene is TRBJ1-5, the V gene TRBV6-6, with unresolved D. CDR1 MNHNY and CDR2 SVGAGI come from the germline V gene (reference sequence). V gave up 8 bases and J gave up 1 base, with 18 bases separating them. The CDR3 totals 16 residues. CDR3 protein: CASGWSPRSSNQPQHF. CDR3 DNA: TGTGCCAGCGGTTGGAGCCCGCGGTCCAGCAATCAGCCCCAGCATTTT.

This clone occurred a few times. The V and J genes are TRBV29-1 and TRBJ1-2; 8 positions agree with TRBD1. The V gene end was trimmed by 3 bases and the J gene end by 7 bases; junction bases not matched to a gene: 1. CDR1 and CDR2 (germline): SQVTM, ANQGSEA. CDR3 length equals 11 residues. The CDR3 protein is CSVDRGLGYTF. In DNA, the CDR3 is TGCAGCGTTGACAGGGGGCTTGGCTACACCTTC. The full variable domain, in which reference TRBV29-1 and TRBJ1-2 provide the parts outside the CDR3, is SAVISQKPSRDICQRGTSLTIQCQVDSQVTMMFWYRQQPGQSLTLIATANQGSEATYESGFVIDKFPISRPNLTFSTLTVSNMSPEDSSIYLCSVDRGLGYTFGSGTRLTVV.

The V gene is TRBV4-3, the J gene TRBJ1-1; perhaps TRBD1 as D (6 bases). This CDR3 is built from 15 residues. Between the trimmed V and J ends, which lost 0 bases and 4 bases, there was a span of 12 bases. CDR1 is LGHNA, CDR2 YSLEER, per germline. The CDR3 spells CASSQDSTGPTEAFF. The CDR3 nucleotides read TGCGCCAGCAGCCAAGATAGTACAGGGCCCACTGAAGCTTTCTTT.

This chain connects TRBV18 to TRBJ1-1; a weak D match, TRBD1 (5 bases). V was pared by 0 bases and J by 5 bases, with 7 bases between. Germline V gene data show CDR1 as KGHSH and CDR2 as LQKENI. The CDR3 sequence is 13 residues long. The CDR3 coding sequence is TGTGCCAGCTCACCACCAGGGGAGACTGAAGCTTTCTTT. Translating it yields CASSPPGETEAFF.

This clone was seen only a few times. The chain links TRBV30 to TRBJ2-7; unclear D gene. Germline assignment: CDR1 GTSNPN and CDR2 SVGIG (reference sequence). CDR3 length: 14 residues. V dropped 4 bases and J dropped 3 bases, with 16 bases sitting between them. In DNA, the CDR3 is TGTGCCTGGACCCCCAGTACCCGGATCTACGAGCAGTACTTC. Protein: CAWTPSTRIYEQYF. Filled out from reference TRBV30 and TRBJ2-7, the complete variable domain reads SQTIHQWPATLVQPVGSPLSLECTVEGTSNPNLYWYRQAAGRGLQLLFYSVGIGQISSEVPQNLSASRPQDRQFILSSKKLLLSDSGFYLCAWTPSTRIYEQYFGPGTRLTVT.

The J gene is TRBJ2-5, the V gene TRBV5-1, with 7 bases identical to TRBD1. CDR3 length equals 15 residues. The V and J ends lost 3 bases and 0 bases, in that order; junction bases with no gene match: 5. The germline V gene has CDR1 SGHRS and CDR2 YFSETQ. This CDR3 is CASSWADRDQETQYF. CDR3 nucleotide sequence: TGCGCCAGCAGCTGGGCTGACAGGGACCAAGAGACCCAGTACTTC.